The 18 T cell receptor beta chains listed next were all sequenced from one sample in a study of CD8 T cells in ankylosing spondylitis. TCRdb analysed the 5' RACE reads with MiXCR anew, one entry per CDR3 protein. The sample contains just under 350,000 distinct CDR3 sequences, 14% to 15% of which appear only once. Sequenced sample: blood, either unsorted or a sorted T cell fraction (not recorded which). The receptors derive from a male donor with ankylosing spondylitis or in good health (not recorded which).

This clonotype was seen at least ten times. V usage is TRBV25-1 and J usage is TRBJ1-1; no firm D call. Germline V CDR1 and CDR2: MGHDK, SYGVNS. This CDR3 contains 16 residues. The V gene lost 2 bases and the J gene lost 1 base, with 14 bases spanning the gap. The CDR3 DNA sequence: TGTGCCAGCAGTGAACCCCGAGGAGGTTCGAACACTGAAGCTTTCTTT. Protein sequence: CASSEPRGGSNTEAFF.

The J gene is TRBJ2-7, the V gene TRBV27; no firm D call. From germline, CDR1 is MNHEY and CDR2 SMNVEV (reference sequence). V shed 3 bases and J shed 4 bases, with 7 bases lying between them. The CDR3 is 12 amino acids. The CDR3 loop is CASSFVGYEQYF. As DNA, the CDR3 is TGTGCCAGCAGTTTCGTAGGATACGAGCAGTACTTC.

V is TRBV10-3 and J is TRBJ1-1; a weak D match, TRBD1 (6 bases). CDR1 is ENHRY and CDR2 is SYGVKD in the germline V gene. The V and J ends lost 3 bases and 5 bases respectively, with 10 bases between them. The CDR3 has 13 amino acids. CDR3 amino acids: CAISDLRGTEAFF. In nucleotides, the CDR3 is TGTGCCATCAGTGATCTGAGGGGGACTGAAGCTTTCTTT.

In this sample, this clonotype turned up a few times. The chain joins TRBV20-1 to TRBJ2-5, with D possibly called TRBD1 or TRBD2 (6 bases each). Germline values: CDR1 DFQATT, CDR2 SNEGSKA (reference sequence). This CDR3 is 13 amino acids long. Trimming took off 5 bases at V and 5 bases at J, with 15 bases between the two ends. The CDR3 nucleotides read TGCAGTGCTCGCCGTGGAGGGGGGGAGACCCAGTACTTC. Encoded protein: CSARRGGGETQYF.

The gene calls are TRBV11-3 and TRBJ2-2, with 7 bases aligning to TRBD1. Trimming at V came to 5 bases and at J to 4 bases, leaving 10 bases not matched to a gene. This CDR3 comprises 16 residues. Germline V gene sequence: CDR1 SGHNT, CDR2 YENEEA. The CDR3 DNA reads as TGTGCCAGCAGCACAAGACAGGGAATGGCCACCGGGGAGCTGTTTTTT. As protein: CASSTRQGMATGELFF.

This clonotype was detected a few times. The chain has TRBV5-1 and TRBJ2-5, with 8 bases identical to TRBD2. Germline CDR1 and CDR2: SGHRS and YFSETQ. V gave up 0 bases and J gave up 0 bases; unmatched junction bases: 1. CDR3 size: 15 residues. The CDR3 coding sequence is TGCGCCAGCAGCTTGGCTAGCGGGTACCAAGAGACCCAGTACTTC. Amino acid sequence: CASSLASGYQETQYF.

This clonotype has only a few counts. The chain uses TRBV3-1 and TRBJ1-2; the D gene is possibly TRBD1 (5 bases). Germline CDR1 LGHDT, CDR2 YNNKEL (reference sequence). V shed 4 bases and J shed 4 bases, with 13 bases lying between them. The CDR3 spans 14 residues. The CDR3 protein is CASSPRRDAYGYTF. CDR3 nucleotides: TGTGCCAGCAGCCCCCGCAGGGACGCCTATGGCTACACCTTC.

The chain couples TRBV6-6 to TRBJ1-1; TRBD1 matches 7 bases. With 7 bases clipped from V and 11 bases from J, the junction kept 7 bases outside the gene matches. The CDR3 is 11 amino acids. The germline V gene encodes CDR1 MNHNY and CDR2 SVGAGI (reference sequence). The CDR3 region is CASTLQGRAFF. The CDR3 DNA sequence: TGTGCCAGCACCTTACAGGGGCGGGCTTTCTTT.

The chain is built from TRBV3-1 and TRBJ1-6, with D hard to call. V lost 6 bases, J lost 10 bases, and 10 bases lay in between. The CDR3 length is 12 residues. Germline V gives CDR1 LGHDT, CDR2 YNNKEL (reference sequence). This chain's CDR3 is CASRELDSPLHF. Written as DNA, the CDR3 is TGTGCCAGCAGGGAGTTAGACTCACCCCTCCACTTT.

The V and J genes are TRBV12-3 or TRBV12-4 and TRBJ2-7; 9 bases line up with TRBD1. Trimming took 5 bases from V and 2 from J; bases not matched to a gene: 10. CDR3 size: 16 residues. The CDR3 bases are TGTGCCAGCAGTCCTCAGACAGGGGGGAGTCCCTACGAGCAGTACTTC. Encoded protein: CASSPQTGGSPYEQYF.

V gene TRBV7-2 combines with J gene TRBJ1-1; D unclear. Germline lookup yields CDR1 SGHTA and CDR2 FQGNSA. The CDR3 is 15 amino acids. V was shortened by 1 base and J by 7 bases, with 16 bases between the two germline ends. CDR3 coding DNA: TGTGCCAGCAGCTTAGTTGTGGTTCGGGGAATTGAAGCTTTCTTT. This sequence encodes CASSLVVVRGIEAFF.

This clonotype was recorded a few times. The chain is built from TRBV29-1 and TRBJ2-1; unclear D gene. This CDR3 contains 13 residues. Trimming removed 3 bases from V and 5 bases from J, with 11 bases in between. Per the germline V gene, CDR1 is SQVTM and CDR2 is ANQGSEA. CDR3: CSVDRSLNNEQFF. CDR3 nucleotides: TGCAGCGTTGACCGGTCACTGAACAATGAGCAGTTCTTC.

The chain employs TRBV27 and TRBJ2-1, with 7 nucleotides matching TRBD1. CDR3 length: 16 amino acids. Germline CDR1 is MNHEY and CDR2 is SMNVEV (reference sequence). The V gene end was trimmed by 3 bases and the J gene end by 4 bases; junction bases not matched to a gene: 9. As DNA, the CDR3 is TGTGCCAGCAGTTTCCCCCCGGGACAGATTTACAATGAGCAGTTCTTC. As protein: CASSFPPGQIYNEQFF.

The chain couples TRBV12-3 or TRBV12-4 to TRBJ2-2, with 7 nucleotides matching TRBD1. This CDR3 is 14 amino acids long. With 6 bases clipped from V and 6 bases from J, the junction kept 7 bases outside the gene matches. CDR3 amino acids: CASSFRTGAGELFF. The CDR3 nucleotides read TGTGCCAGCAGCTTTCGTACAGGGGCCGGGGAGCTGTTTTTT.

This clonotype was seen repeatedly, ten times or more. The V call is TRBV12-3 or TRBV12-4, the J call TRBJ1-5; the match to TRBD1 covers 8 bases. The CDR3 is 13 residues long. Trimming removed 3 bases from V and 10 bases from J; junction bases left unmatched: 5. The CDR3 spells CASSLDRDGPQHF. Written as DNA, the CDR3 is TGTGCCAGCAGTTTGGACAGGGACGGTCCCCAGCATTTT.

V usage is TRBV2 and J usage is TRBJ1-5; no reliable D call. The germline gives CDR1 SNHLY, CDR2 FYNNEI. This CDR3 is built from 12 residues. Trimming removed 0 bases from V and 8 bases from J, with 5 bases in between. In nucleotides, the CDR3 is TGTGCCAGCAGTGAAGCGCAGGAGCCCCAGCATTTT. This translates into CASSEAQEPQHF.

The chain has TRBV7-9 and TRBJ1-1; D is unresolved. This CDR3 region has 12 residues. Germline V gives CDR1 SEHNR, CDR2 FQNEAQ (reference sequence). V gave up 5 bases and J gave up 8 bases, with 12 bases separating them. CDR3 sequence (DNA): TGTGCCAGCAGCCCCGGCACAGTCGAAGCTTTCTTT. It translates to CASSPGTVEAFF.

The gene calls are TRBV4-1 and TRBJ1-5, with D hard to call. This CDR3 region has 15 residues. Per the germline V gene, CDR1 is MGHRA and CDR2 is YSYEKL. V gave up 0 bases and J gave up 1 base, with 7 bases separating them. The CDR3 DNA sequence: TGCGCCAGCAGCCAAGATACGGGGAGCAATCAGCCCCAGCATTTT. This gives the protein CASSQDTGSNQPQHF.